The sequence of this T cell receptor beta chain was determined in a study of blood T cell repertoires in COVID-19. This clone was seen only once. Germline V gene data show CDR1 as LNHDA and CDR2 as SQIVND (reference sequence). There are 14 residues in the CDR3. Germline trimming cut 4 bases from V and 4 bases from J; bases unmatched to any gene: 5. This table comes from immunoSEQ multiplex PCR, and its TCRdb copy is limited to in-frame clones, with some not included. The sample records about 81,000 clones, more than 70% being singletons. The sample comprised peripheral blood. This chain uses TRBV19 with TRBJ1-1; 8 nucleotides line up with TRBD1. The receptor's source is a human donor in a cohort sampled during active COVID-19. The CDR3 spells CASSKGQGGTEAFF. In DNA, the CDR3 is TGTGCCAGTAGTAAAGGACAGGGCGGCACTGAAGCTTTCTTT.